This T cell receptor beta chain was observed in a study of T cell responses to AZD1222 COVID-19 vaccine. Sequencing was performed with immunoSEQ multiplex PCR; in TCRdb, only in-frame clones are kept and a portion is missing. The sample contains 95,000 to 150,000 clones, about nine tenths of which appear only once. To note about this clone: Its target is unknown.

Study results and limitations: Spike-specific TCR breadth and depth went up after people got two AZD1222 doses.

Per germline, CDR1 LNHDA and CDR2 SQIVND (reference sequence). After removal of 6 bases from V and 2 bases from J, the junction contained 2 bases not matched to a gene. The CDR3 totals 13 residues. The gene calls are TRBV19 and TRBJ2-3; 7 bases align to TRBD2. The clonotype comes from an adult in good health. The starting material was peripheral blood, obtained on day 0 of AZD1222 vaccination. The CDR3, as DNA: TGTGCCAGTAGCGGGGGGACCACAGATACGCAGTATTTT. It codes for CASSGGTTDTQYF.